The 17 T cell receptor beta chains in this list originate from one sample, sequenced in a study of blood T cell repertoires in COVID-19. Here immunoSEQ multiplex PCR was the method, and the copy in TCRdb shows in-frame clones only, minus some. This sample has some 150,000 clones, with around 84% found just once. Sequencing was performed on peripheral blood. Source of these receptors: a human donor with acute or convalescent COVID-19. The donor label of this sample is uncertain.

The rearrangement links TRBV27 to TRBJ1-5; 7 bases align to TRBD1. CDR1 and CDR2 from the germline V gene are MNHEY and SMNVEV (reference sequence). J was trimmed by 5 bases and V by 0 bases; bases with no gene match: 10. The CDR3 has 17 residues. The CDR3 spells CASSLSLRGGGDQPQHF. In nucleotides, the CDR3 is TGTGCCAGCAGTTTATCCCTGAGAGGAGGGGGCGATCAGCCCCAGCATTTT.

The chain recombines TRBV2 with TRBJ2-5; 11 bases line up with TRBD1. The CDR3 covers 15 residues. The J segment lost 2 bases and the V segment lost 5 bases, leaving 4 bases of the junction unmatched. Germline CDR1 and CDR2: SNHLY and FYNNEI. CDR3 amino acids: CASSPRDRGQETQYF. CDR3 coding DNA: TGTGCCAGCAGTCCCCGGGACAGGGGGCAAGAGACCCAGTACTTC.

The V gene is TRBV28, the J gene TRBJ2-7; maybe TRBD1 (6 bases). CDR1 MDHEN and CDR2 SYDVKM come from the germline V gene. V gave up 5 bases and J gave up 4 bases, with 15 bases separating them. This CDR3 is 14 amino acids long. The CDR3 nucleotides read TGTGCCAGCAGTCCACCCTACAGGGTTTACGAGCAGTACTTC. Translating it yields CASSPPYRVYEQYF.

In DNA, the CDR3 is TGCAGCGCCCAACAGACAGGGTGGGGGAACGGTGAAGCTTTCTTT. Protein: CSAQQTGWGNGEAFF. The chain joins TRBV29-1 to TRBJ1-1, with 7 bases aligning to TRBD1. CDR1 SQVTM and CDR2 ANQGSEA come from the germline V gene. V lost 7 bases and J lost 7; bases outside the gene matches: 18. The CDR3 spans 15 residues.

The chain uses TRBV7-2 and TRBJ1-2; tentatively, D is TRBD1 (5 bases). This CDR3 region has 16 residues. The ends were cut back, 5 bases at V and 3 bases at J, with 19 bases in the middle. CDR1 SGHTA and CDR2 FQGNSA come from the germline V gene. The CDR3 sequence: CASSLRDSVTYYGYTF. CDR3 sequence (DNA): TGTGCCAGCAGCCTACGGGACTCTGTAACTTACTATGGCTACACCTTC.

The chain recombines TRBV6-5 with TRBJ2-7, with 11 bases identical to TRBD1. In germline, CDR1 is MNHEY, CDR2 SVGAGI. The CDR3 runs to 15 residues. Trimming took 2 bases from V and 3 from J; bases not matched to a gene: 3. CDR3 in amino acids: CASSYGQGAFYEQYF. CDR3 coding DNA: TGTGCCAGCAGTTACGGACAGGGGGCATTCTACGAGCAGTACTTC.

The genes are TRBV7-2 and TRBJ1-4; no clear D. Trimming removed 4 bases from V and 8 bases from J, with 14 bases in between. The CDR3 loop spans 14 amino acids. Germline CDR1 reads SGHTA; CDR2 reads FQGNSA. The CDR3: CASSSSVVKEKLFF. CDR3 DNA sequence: TGTGCCAGCAGCTCTTCGGTCGTCAAGGAAAAACTGTTTTTT.

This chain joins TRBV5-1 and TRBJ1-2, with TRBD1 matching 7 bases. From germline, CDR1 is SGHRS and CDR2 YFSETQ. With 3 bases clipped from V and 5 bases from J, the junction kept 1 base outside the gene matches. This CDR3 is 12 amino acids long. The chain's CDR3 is CASSSGQYGYTF. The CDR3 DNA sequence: TGCGCCAGCAGCTCGGGACAGTATGGCTACACCTTC.

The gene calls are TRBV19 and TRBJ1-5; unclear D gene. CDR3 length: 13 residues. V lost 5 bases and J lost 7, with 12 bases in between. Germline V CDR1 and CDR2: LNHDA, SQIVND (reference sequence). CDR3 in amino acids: CASSSGVGQPQHF. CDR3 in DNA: TGTGCCAGTAGTTCCGGGGTGGGCCAGCCCCAGCATTTT.

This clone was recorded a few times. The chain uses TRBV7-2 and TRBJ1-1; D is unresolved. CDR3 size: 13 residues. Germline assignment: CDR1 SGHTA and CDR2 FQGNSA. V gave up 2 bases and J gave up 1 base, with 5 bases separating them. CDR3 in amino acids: CASSLQQNTEAFF. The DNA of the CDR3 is TGTGCCAGCAGCTTACAACAGAACACTGAAGCTTTCTTT.

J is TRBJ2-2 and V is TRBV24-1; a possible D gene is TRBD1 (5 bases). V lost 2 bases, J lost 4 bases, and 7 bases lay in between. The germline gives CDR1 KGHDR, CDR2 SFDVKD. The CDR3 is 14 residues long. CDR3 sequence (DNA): TGTGCCACCAGTGATTCCCAGGGCACCGGGGAGCTGTTTTTT. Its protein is CATSDSQGTGELFF.

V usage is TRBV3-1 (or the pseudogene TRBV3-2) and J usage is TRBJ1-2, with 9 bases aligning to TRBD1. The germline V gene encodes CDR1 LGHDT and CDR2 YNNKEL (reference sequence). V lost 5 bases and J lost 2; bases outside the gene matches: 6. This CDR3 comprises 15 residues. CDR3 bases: TGTGCCAGCAGCGTTCCGGGACAGGGAAACTATGGCTACACCTTC. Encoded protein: CASSVPGQGNYGYTF.

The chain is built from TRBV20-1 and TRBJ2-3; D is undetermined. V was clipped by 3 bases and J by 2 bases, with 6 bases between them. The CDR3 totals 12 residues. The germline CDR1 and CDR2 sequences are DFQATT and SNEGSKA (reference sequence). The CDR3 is CSASTTTDTQYF. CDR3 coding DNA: TGCAGTGCTAGTACTACCACAGATACGCAGTATTTT.

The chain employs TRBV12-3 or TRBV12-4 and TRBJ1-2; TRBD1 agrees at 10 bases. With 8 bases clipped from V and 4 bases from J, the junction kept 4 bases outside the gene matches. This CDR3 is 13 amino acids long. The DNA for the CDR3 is TGTGCCAGCCGACAGGGGGCTACCTATGGCTACACCTTC. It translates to CASRQGATYGYTF.

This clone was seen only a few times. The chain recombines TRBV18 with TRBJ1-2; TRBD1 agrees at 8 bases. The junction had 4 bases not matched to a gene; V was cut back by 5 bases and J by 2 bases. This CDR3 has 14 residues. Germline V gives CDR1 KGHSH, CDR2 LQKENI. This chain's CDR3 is CASSSGGANYGYTF. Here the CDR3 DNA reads TGTGCCAGCTCATCAGGGGGCGCGAACTATGGCTACACCTTC.

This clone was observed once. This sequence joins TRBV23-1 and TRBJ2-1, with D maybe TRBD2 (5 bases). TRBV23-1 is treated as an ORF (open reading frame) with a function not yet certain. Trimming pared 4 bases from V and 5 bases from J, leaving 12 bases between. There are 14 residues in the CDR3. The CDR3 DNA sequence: TGCGCCAGCAGTCGTAGGCAGAGGGACAATGAGCAGTTCTTC. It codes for CASSRRQRDNEQFF.

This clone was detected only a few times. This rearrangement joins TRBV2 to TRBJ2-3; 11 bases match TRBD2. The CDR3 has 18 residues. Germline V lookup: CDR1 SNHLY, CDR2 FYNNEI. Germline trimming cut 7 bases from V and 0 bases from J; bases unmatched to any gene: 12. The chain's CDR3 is CASTFGTSGPTSTDTQYF. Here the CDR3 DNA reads TGTGCCAGCACCTTCGGGACTAGCGGACCCACTAGCACAGATACGCAGTATTTT.